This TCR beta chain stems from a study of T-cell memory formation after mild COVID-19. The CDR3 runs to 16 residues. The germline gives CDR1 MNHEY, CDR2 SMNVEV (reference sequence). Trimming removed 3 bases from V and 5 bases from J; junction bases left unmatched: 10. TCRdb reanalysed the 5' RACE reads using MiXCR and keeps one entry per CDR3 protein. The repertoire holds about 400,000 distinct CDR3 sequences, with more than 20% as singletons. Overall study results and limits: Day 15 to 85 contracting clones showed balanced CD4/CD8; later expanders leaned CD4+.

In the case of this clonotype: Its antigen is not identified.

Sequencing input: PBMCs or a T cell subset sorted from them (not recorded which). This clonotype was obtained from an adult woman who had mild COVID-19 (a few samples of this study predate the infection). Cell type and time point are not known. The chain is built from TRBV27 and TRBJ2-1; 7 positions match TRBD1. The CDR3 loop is CASSFLDRVGHNEQFF. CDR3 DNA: TGTGCCAGCAGTTTCTTAGACAGGGTAGGCCACAATGAGCAGTTCTTC.